What follows is one T cell receptor (beta chain) and its context. The data were taken from a study of shared clonotypes between healthy human individuals. Profiled with immunoSEQ multiplex PCR; TCRdb holds only in-frame clones, not every one. In the table there are 2 million to 2.5 million clones, almost 96% of which are singletons. The CDR3 contains 17 residues. V shed 1 base and J shed 0 bases, with 14 bases lying between them. Germline V gene sequence: CDR1 SGHTS, CDR2 YDEGEE. The clonotype was recovered from a man aged 18 to 30 in good health. The specimen sequenced was naive CD4+ T cells sorted from blood. Subset specified: CD45RA+ positively selected. J is TRBJ1-5 and V is TRBV5-8; the D is unclear. This CDR3 reads CASSLTWAAFSNQPQHF. The CDR3 nucleotides are TGTGCCAGCAGCTTGACTTGGGCCGCTTTTAGCAATCAGCCCCAGCATTTT.